Shown below are 32 T cell receptor beta chains from a single sample sequenced in a study of cytomegalovirus exposure and HLA in healthy donors. Amplification used 60 Vbeta primers and 13 Jbeta primers. Generated by immunoSEQ multiplex PCR, the TCRdb table keeps only in-frame clones and is missing some. The sample holds 120,000 or so clones, approximately 75% seen once. Input material: PBMCs. These receptors were taken from a woman in her 50s in good health and CMV-seronegative.

The chain has TRBV6-1 and TRBJ1-2, with TRBD1 matching over 7 bases. V shed 7 bases and J 3 bases; nucleotides not matched to a gene: 11. From germline, CDR1 is MNHNS and CDR2 SASEGT. The CDR3 totals 15 residues. CDR3 DNA sequence: TGTGCCAGCACCGTTAGACCCCAGGGGGACTATGGCTACACCTTC. It specifies CASTVRPQGDYGYTF.

The chain joins TRBV4-3 to TRBJ1-2, with a tentative D call TRBD1 (6 bases). Trimming cost V 1 base and J 6 bases, with 12 bases left between them. Germline loops: CDR1 LGHNA, CDR2 YSLEER. The CDR3 is 14 amino acids. The CDR3 spells CASSQALGGDGYTF. The CDR3 DNA is TGCGCCAGCAGCCAAGCCCTAGGGGGGGATGGCTACACCTTC.

The J gene is TRBJ2-7, the V gene TRBV29-1, with 11 nucleotides matching TRBD2. The CDR3 spans 17 residues. Germline V CDR1 and CDR2: SQVTM, ANQGSEA. J was trimmed by 0 bases and V by 6 bases; bases with no gene match: 13. The CDR3 DNA sequence: TGCAGCGTCCAGGATCGGACTAGCGGGTTCAGCTCCTACGAGCAGTACTTC. It encodes CSVQDRTSGFSSYEQYF.

The V call is TRBV14, the J call TRBJ2-1; TRBD2 matches 8 bases. V gave up 3 bases and J gave up 8 bases; unmatched junction bases: 9. Per the germline V gene, CDR1 is SGHDN and CDR2 is FVKESK. The CDR3 sequence is 15 residues long. The CDR3 is CASSHETGGFDEQFF. The CDR3 region has the DNA TGTGCCAGCAGCCACGAAACGGGGGGGTTTGATGAGCAGTTCTTC.

The chain uses TRBV2 and TRBJ2-1, with 9 bases that match TRBD2. This CDR3 contains 14 residues. Germline V gene sequence: CDR1 SNHLY, CDR2 FYNNEI. The trim removed 8 bases at V and 1 base at J, leaving 3 bases unmatched. The DNA for the CDR3 is TGTGCCAGCGGGGGACTAGCTTCCTACAATGAGCAGTTCTTC. Amino acid sequence: CASGGLASYNEQFF. Full variable domain (remainder filled in from reference TRBV2 and TRBJ2-1): EPEVTQTPSHQVTQMGQEVILRCVPISNHLYFYWYRQILGQKVEFLVSFYNNEISEKSEIFDDQFSVERPDGSNFTLKIRSTKLEDSAMYFCASGGLASYNEQFFGPGTRLTVL.

This sequence joins TRBV28 and TRBJ2-1; 12 nucleotides line up with TRBD1. Looked up from germline, CDR1 is MDHEN and CDR2 is SYDVKM. This CDR3 region has 16 residues. V gave up 5 bases and J gave up 7 bases; unmatched junction bases: 9. The CDR3 DNA reads as TGTGCCAGCAGTCTCCCGGGACAGGGGGCACGTAATGAGCAGTTCTTC. Its protein is CASSLPGQGARNEQFF.

V usage is TRBV5-6 and J usage is TRBJ2-7; D perhaps matches TRBD2 (5 bases). V gave up 1 base and J gave up 0 bases, with 5 bases separating them. Germline CDR1 is SGHDT and CDR2 is YYEEEE. The CDR3 is made up of 13 amino acids. The CDR3 nucleotides are TGTGCCAGCAGCTTGCGGGGCTCCTACGAGCAGTACTTC. Residues: CASSLRGSYEQYF.

The chain combines TRBV11-2 with TRBJ2-1, with D perhaps matching TRBD2 (5 bases). This CDR3 spans 12 amino acids. V gave up 10 bases and J gave up 8 bases, with 15 bases separating them. Germline assignment: CDR1 SGHAT and CDR2 FQNNGV. The CDR3 loop is CAKPEAVYEQFF. CDR3 DNA sequence: TGTGCCAAGCCAGAAGCGGTCTATGAGCAGTTCTTC.

This clone was observed a few times. This chain connects TRBV7-3 to TRBJ2-3; D not resolved. CDR1 and CDR2 from the germline V gene are SGHTA and FQGTGA. V was shortened by 4 bases and J by 2 bases, with 7 bases between the two germline ends. The CDR3 extends over 13 amino acids. CDR3 sequence reads: CASSSRLTDTQYF. CDR3 nucleotide sequence: TGTGCCAGCAGCTCGCGACTCACAGATACGCAGTATTTT.

This rearrangement joins TRBV11-2 to TRBJ2-3, with 10 bases identical to TRBD2. Germline V lookup: CDR1 SGHAT, CDR2 FQNNGV. V lost 5 bases and J lost 0; bases outside the gene matches: 5. The CDR3 consists of 16 residues. CDR3 DNA sequence: TGTGCCAGCAGCATTCTAGCGGGGGTTAGCACAGATACGCAGTATTTT. Its protein product is CASSILAGVSTDTQYF.

The genes are TRBV18 and TRBJ2-7; TRBD1 is a possible D gene (6 bases). CDR1 is KGHSH, CDR2 LQKENI, per germline. V was pared by 3 bases and J by 1 base, with 13 bases between. CDR3 length equals 15 residues. CDR3 sequence: CASSPDRLLSYEQYF. CDR3 sequence (DNA): TGTGCCAGCTCACCCGACAGGCTTCTATCCTACGAGCAGTACTTC.

The rearrangement uses TRBV7-2 and TRBJ2-3; 10 nucleotides line up with TRBD2. Unmatched junction bases numbered 6, after V lost 5 bases and J lost 4 bases. CDR3 size: 15 residues. In germline, CDR1 is SGHTA, CDR2 FQGNSA. The CDR3, as DNA: TGTGCCAGCAGCGCTCAGCGGGGGGGGCCAGATACGCAGTATTTT. Amino acids: CASSAQRGGPDTQYF.

This chain links TRBV27 with TRBJ2-1; D unresolved. Germline CDR1 MNHEY, CDR2 SMNVEV (reference sequence). V was pared by 4 bases and J by 7 bases, with 5 bases between. The CDR3 contains 11 residues. CDR3 nucleotides: TGTGCCAGCAGTTATATTAATGAGCAGTTCTTC. It yields the protein CASSYINEQFF.

This rearrangement joins TRBV11-2 to TRBJ2-7; D is perhaps TRBD2 (5 bases). Trimming took off 5 bases at V and 0 bases at J, with 14 bases between the two ends. The germline V gene encodes CDR1 SGHAT and CDR2 FQNNGV. The CDR3 runs to 15 residues. The CDR3, as DNA: TGTGCCAGCAGCGCCAACCGGGATTCCTCCTACGAGCAGTACTTC. This codes for CASSANRDSSYEQYF. Drawing the rest from reference TRBV11-2 and TRBJ2-7, the complete variable domain is EAGVAQSPRYKIIEKRQSVAFWCNPISGHATLYWYQQILGQGPKLLIQFQNNGVVDDSQLPKDRFSAERLKGVDSTLKIQPAKLEDSAVYLCASSANRDSSYEQYFGPGTRLTVT.

The genes are TRBV6-5 and TRBJ1-2; no reliable D call. V lost 10 bases to trimming and J lost 4 bases, with 19 bases between them. The V gene's germline CDR1 is MNHEY and CDR2 SVGAGI. The CDR3 consists of 14 residues. CDR3 sequence reads: CATRDAEGSYGYTF. The CDR3 DNA reads as TGTGCCACCCGCGACGCGGAAGGGAGCTATGGCTACACCTTC.

This clone was picked up one time. This rearrangement joins TRBV14 to TRBJ2-5; 8 bases agree with TRBD2. Trimming took 1 base from V and 6 from J; bases not matched to a gene: 7. This CDR3 is built from 15 residues. Germline assignment: CDR1 SGHDN and CDR2 FVKESK. Written as DNA, the CDR3 is TGTGCCAGCAGCCAAGTAACGGGAGGGATTCAGACCCAGTACTTC. It translates to CASSQVTGGIQTQYF.

This clone appeared a single time. The V call is TRBV7-8, the J call TRBJ2-3; D is possibly TRBD2 (5 bases). In germline, CDR1 is SGHVS, CDR2 FQNEAQ. The ends were cut back, 5 bases at V and 0 bases at J, with 12 bases in the middle. This CDR3 comprises 15 residues. Written as DNA, the CDR3 is TGTGCCAGCAGCATCCGAGGGCTCAGCACAGATACGCAGTATTTT. Translated, it gives CASSIRGLSTDTQYF.

The chain has TRBV6-5 and TRBJ2-7; 10 nucleotides align to TRBD1. CDR1 is MNHEY and CDR2 is SVGAGI in the germline V gene. This CDR3 is 16 amino acids long. V trimming: 3 bases; J trimming: 5 bases; junction bases outside the gene matches: 10. CDR3 nucleotide sequence: TGTGCCAGCAGTTATAGCCTGACGGGACAGGGGAACGAGCAGTACTTC. As protein: CASSYSLTGQGNEQYF.

The chain is built from TRBV7-2 and TRBJ1-4; the D is unclear. This CDR3 has 12 residues. Germline CDR1 and CDR2: SGHTA and FQGNSA. V was trimmed by 5 bases and J by 8 bases, leaving 9 bases between them. DNA for the CDR3: TGTGCCAGCAGCGCAGGAGGGGAAAAACTGTTTTTT. It encodes CASSAGGEKLFF. Full variable domain (outside the CDR3, taken from reference TRBV7-2 and TRBJ1-4): GAGVSQSPSNKVTEKGKDVELRCDPISGHTALYWYRQSLGQGLEFLIYFQGNSAPDKSGLPSDRFSAERTGGSVSTLTIQRTQQEDSAVYLCASSAGGEKLFFGSGTQLSVL.

This clone appeared once. J is TRBJ2-1 and V is TRBV12-5; TRBD2 aligns across 10 bases. With 1 base clipped from V and 2 bases from J, the junction kept 2 bases outside the gene matches. The CDR3 is 16 residues long. Germline loops: CDR1 LGHNT, CDR2 FRNRAP. The CDR3 DNA reads as TGTGCTAGTGGTTTGGAAGCGGGAGGGGCCTACAATGAGCAGTTCTTC. This codes for CASGLEAGGAYNEQFF.

The chain recombines TRBV6-5 with TRBJ1-4, with D perhaps matching TRBD1 (5 bases). The CDR3 has 16 residues. Looked up from germline, CDR1 is MNHEY and CDR2 is SVGAGI. V was cut by 2 bases and J by 4 bases, with 14 bases left in between. This CDR3 reads CASSYDRGVGNEKLFF. The CDR3 DNA follows: TGTGCCAGCAGTTACGACCGGGGGGTTGGTAATGAAAAACTGTTTTTT.

This clone was seen just once. The chain recombines TRBV28 with TRBJ1-1; 7 bases agree with TRBD1. This CDR3 comprises 13 residues. Germline V gives CDR1 MDHEN, CDR2 SYDVKM. Trimming at V came to 6 bases and at J to 7 bases, leaving 8 bases not matched to a gene. CDR3 sequence: CASSTGQILEAFF. The CDR3 nucleotides read TGTGCCAGCAGCACGGGACAGATACTTGAAGCTTTCTTT.

The J gene is TRBJ1-1, the V gene TRBV10-3; D perhaps matches TRBD1 (5 bases). The CDR3 sequence is 16 residues long. V was shortened by 2 bases and J by 6 bases, with 19 bases between the two germline ends. In germline, CDR1 is ENHRY, CDR2 SYGVKD. CDR3 in amino acids: CAISEGQGRGNSEAFF. CDR3 coding DNA: TGTGCCATCAGTGAGGGGCAAGGGAGGGGCAATTCTGAAGCTTTCTTT.

The chain combines TRBV5-4 with TRBJ1-1; the D is unclear. Germline CDR1 is SGHNT and CDR2 is YYREEE (reference sequence). Trimming pared 2 bases from V and 4 bases from J, leaving 15 bases between. CDR3 length equals 15 residues. DNA for the CDR3: TGTGCCAGCAGCTTCGGGTCCTCCGCGAGCACTGAAGCTTTCTTT. Translation gives CASSFGSSASTEAFF.

This chain uses TRBV4-3 with TRBJ2-3, with D possibly matching TRBD1 (5 bases). Germline V gives CDR1 LGHNA, CDR2 YSLEER. The CDR3 is 17 amino acids. The ends were cut back, 1 base at V and 2 bases at J, with 16 bases in the middle. The CDR3 DNA reads as TGCGCCAGCAGCCAAGGAACAGGCGAACCCTCCACAGATACGCAGTATTTT. This gives the protein CASSQGTGEPSTDTQYF.

A note on this clone: The junction differs from germline at one of its ends, possibly a read error. CDR3: CSSSLGLAGDDDEQFF. The CDR3 DNA reads TGTTCCAGCAGCTTAGGACTAGCGGGAGATGATGATGAGCAGTTCTTC. This chain joins TRBV7-9 and TRBJ2-1; 13 bases map to TRBD2. The CDR3 totals 16 residues. Germline V gene lookup returns CDR1 SEHNR and CDR2 FQNEAQ (reference sequence).

The DNA for the CDR3 is TGTGCCTGGAGTGCGGGACTTCAAGAGACCCAGTACTTC. Residues: CAWSAGLQETQYF. This chain uses TRBV30 with TRBJ2-5; TRBD2 might be the D (6 bases). The CDR3 spans 13 residues. CDR1 is GTSNPN, CDR2 SVGIG, per germline (reference sequence). With 1 base removed from V and 2 bases from J, the gap between germline ends came to 8 bases.

The chain employs TRBV7-6 and TRBJ2-3; 8 nucleotides align to TRBD2. CDR1 is SGHVS, CDR2 FNYEAQ, per germline. This CDR3 is 16 amino acids long. J gave up 4 bases and V 1 base, and 7 bases lay outside the gene matches. The CDR3 here is CASSLVGVAGSDTQYF. The CDR3 coding sequence is TGTGCCAGCAGCTTAGTGGGGGTAGCGGGATCAGATACGCAGTATTTT.

The chain has TRBV5-1 and TRBJ2-7; possible D gene TRBD1, 5 bases. CDR1 and CDR2 (germline): SGHRS, YFSETQ. With 5 bases removed from V and 0 bases from J, the gap between germline ends came to 12 bases. The CDR3 has 14 residues. The CDR3 loop reads CASSSRTHSYEQYF. The CDR3, as DNA: TGCGCCAGCAGTAGTCGGACACACTCCTACGAGCAGTACTTC.

This clone has more than one count but fewer than ten. The chain recombines TRBV7-2 with TRBJ1-3; 7 nucleotides line up with TRBD1. CDR1 SGHTA and CDR2 FQGNSA come from the germline V gene. The V and J ends lost 5 bases and 2 bases, in that order; junction bases with no gene match: 9. CDR3 size: 16 residues. The CDR3 DNA reads TGTGCCAGCAGCACTCGACAGGGTACTGCTGGAAACACCATATATTTT. Amino acids: CASSTRQGTAGNTIYF.

This clone has a handful of counts. This chain links TRBV7-3 with TRBJ2-3; 7 positions match TRBD2. The CDR3 runs 15 residues. Germline V gene lookup returns CDR1 SGHTA and CDR2 FQGTGA. V shed 4 bases and J 0 bases; nucleotides not matched to a gene: 4. The CDR3 protein is CASSYSGFSTDTQYF. The CDR3 DNA reads as TGTGCCAGCAGCTATAGCGGGTTTAGCACAGATACGCAGTATTTT.

This clone was observed once. J is TRBJ2-7 and V is TRBV30, with D possibly being TRBD2 (5 bases). This CDR3 is 11 amino acids long. V was clipped by 8 bases and J by 5 bases, with 13 bases between them. Germline CDR1 reads GTSNPN; CDR2 reads SVGIG (reference sequence). The CDR3 loop is CAPTRGNEQYF. Here the CDR3 DNA reads TGTGCCCCAACCCGGGGTAACGAGCAGTACTTC.